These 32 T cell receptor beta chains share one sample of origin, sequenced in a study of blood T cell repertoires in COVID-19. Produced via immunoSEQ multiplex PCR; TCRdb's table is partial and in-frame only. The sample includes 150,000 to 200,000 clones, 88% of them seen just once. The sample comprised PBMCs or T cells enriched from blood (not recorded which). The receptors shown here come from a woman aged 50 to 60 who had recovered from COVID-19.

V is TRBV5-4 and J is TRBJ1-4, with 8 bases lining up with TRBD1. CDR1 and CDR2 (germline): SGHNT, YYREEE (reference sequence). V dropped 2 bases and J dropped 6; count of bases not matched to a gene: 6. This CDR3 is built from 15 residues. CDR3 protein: CASSFDRGNYEKLFF. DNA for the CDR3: TGTGCCAGCAGCTTCGACAGGGGAAATTATGAAAAACTGTTTTTT.

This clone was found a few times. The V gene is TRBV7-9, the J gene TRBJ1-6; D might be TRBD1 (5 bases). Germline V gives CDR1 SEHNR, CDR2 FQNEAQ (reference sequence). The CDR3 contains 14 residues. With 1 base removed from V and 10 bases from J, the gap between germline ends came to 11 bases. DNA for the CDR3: TGTGCCAGCAGCTTAGGGACGGGGGGATCACCCCTCCACTTT. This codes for CASSLGTGGSPLHF.

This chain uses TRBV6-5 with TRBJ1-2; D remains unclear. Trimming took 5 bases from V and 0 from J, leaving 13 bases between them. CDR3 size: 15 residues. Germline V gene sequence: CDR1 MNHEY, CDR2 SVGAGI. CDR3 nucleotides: TGTGCCAGCAGTCTACCGCGGGTCTCTAACTATGGCTACACCTTC. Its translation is CASSLPRVSNYGYTF.

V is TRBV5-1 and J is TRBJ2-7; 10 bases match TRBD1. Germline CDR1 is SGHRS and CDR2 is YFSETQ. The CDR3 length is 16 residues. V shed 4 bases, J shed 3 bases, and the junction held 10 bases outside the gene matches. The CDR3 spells CASSPAGRTGGYEQYF. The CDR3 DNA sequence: TGCGCCAGCAGCCCAGCGGGCAGGACAGGGGGCTACGAGCAGTACTTC.

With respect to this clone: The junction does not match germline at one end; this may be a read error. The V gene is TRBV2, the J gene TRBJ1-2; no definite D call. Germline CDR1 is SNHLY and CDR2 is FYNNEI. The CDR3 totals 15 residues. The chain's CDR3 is CASSEAGSVNYGYTF. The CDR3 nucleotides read TGTGCCAGCAGCGAAGCTGGCAGTGTTAACTATGGCTACACCTTC. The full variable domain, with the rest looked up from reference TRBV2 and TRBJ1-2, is EPEVTQTPSHQVTQMGQEVILRCVPISNHLYFYWYRQILGQKVEFLVSFYNNEISEKSEIFDDQFSVERPDGSNFTLKIRSTKLEDSAMYFCASSEAGSVNYGYTFGSGTRLTVV.

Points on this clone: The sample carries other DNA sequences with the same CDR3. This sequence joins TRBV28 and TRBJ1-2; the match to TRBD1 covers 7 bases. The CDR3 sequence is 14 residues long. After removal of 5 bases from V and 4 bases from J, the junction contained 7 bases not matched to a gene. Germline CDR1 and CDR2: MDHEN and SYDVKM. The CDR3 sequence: CASSPPTGIYGYTF. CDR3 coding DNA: TGTGCCAGCAGTCCGCCGACAGGGATCTATGGCTACACCTTC.

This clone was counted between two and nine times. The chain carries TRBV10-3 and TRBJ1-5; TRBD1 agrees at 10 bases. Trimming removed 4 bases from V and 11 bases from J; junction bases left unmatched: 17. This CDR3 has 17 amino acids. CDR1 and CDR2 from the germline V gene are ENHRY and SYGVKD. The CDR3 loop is CAISGGTGASGDSAQHF. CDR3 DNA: TGTGCCATCAGTGGGGGGACAGGGGCTTCGGGAGACTCAGCCCAGCATTTT.

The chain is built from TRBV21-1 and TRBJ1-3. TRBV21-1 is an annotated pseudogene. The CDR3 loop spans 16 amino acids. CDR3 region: CASNREDFDAGNTIYF. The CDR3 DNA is TGTGCCAGCAACCGCGAGGACTTTGACGCTGGAAACACCATATATTTT.

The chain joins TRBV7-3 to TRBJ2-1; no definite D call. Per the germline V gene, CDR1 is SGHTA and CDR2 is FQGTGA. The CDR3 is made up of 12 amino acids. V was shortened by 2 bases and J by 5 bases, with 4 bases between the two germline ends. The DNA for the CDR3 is TGTGCCAGCAGCTTATCAAACAATGAGCAGTTCTTC. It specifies CASSLSNNEQFF.

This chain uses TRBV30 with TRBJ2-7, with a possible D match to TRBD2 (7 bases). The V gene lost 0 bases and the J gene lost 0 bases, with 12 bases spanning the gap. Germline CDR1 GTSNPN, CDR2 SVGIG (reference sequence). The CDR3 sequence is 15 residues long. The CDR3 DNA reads TGTGCCTGGAGTGTTTGGGGGGGGGCCTCCTACGAGCAGTACTTC. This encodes CAWSVWGGASYEQYF.

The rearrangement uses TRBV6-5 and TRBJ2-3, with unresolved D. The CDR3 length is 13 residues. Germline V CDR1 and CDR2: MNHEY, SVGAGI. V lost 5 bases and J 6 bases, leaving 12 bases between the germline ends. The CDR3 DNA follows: TGTGCCAGCAGTCAGTCCTCTCCGGATACGCAGTATTTT. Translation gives CASSQSSPDTQYF.

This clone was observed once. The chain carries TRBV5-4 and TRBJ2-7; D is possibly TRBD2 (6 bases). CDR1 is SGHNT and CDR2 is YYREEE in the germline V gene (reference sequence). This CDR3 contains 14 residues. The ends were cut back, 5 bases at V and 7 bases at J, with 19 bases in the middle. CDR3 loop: CASSGAGGNREQYF. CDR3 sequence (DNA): TGTGCCAGCAGTGGGGCGGGCGGGAATAGGGAGCAGTACTTC.

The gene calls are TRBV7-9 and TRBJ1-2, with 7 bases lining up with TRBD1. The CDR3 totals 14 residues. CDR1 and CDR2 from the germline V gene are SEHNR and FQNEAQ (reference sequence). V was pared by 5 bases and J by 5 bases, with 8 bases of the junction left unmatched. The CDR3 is CASSPGQEAYGYTF. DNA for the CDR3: TGTGCCAGCAGCCCAGGACAGGAAGCTTATGGCTACACCTTC.

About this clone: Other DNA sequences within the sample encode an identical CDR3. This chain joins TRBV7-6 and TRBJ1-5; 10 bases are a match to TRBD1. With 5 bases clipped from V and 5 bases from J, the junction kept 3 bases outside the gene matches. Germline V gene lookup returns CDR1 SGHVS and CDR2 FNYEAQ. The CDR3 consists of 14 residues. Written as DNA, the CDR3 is TGTGCCAGCAGCGTAGGGACAGGGGATCAGCCCCAGCATTTT. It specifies CASSVGTGDQPQHF.

CDR3 sequence reads: CASSTPERGNYEQYF. CDR3 nucleotides: TGTGCCAGCAGCACCCCCGAGCGGGGAAACTACGAGCAGTACTTC. V and J are TRBV11-2 and TRBJ2-7, with 7 bases that match TRBD2. The CDR3 runs 15 residues. Losses at the gene ends were 5 bases for V and 3 bases for J; bases not matched to a gene: 10. From germline, CDR1 is SGHAT and CDR2 FQNNGV. The whole variable domain, remainder taken from reference TRBV11-2 and TRBJ2-7, is EAGVAQSPRYKIIEKRQSVAFWCNPISGHATLYWYQQILGQGPKLLIQFQNNGVVDDSQLPKDRFSAERLKGVDSTLKIQPAKLEDSAVYLCASSTPERGNYEQYFGPGTRLTVT.

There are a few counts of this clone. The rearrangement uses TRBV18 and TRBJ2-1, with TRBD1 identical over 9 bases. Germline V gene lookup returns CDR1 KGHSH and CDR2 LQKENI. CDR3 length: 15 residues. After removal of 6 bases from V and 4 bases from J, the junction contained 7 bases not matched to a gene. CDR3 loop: CASSPPDRGYNEQFF. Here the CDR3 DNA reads TGTGCCAGCTCCCCGCCGGACAGGGGATACAATGAGCAGTTCTTC. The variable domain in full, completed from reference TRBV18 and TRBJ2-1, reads NAGVMQNPRHLVRRRGQEARLRCSPMKGHSHVYWYRQLPEEGLKFMVYLQKENIIDESGMPKERFSAEFPKEGPSILRIQQVVRGDSAAYFCASSPPDRGYNEQFFGPGTRLTVL.

As DNA, the CDR3 is TGTGCCAGCAGACCCGGGACAGGGAGTCCGCGAAACACCATATATTTT. Amino acid sequence: CASRPGTGSPRNTIYF. This chain joins TRBV7-2 and TRBJ1-3; TRBD1 aligns across 9 bases. The CDR3 runs to 16 residues. V trimming: 6 bases; J trimming: 5 bases; junction bases outside the gene matches: 11. Looked up from germline, CDR1 is SGHTA and CDR2 is FQGNSA.

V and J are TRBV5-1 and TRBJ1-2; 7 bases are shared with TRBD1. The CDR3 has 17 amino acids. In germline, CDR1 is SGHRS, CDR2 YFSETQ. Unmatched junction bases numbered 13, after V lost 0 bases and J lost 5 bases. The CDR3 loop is CASSLAIQTGERYGYTF. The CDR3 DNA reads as TGCGCCAGCAGCTTGGCGATCCAAACAGGGGAGAGATATGGCTACACCTTC.

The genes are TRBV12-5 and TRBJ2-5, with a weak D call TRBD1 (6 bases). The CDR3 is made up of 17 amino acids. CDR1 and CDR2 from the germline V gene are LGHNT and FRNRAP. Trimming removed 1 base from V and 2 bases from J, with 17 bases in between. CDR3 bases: TGTGCTAGTGGTTTGGGGCGCCGGGACAAAACTCAAGAGACCCAGTACTTC. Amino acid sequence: CASGLGRRDKTQETQYF.

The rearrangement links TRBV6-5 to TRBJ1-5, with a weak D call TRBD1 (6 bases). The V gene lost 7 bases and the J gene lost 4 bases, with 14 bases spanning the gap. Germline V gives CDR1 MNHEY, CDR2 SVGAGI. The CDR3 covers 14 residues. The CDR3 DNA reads TGTGCCAGCATGAAAGGGGGATTTAATCAGCCCCAGCATTTT. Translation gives CASMKGGFNQPQHF.

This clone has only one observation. The CDR3 loop is CASSLGADNYGYTF. For the CDR3, the DNA is TGTGCCAGCAGCTTGGGGGCCGATAACTATGGCTACACCTTC. The chain carries TRBV5-4 and TRBJ1-2; D is undetermined. This CDR3 has 14 amino acids. Germline CDR1 reads SGHNT; CDR2 reads YYREEE (reference sequence). The ends were cut back, 0 bases at V and 1 base at J, with 7 bases in the middle.

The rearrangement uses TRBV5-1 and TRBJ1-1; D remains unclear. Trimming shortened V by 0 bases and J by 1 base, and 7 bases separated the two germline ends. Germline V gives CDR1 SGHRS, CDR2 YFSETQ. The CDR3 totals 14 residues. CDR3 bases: TGCGCCAGCAGCTTGGGACACCCGAACACTGAAGCTTTCTTT. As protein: CASSLGHPNTEAFF. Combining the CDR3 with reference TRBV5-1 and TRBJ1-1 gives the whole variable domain KAGVTQTPRYLIKTRGQQVTLSCSPISGHRSVSWYQQTPGQGLQFLFEYFSETQRNKGNFPGRFSGRQFSNSRSEMNVSTLELGDSALYLCASSLGHPNTEAFFGQGTRLTVV.

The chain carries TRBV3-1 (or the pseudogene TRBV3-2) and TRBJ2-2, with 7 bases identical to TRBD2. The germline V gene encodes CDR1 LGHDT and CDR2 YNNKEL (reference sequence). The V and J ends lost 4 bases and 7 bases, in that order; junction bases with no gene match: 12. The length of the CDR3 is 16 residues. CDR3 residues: CASSPGLVRRGGELFF. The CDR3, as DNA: TGTGCCAGCAGCCCTGGACTAGTGCGTAGAGGCGGGGAGCTGTTTTTT.

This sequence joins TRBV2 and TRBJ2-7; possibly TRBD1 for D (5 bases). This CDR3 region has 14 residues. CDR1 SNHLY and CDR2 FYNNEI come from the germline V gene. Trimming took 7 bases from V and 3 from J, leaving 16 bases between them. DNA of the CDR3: TGTGCCAGCATCAAGGAAGGGGCGAGCTACGAGCAGTACTTC. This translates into CASIKEGASYEQYF.

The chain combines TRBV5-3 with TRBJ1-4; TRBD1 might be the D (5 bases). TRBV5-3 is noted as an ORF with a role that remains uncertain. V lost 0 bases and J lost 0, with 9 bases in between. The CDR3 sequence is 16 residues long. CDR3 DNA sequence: TGTGCCAGAAGCTTGGCCAGGGCAGCAACTAATGAAAAACTGTTTTTT. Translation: CARSLARAATNEKLFF.

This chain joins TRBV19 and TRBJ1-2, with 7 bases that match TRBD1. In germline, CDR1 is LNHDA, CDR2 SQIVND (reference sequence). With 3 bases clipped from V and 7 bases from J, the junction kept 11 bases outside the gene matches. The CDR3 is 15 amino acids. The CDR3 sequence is CASSMGDRVLGGYTF. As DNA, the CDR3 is TGTGCCAGTAGTATGGGAGACAGGGTATTAGGTGGCTACACCTTC.

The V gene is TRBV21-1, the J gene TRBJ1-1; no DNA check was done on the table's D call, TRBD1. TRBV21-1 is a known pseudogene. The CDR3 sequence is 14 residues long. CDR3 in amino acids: CASSKTDKNTEAFF. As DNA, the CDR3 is TGTGCCAGCAGCAAAACAGATAAGAACACTGAAGCTTTCTTT.

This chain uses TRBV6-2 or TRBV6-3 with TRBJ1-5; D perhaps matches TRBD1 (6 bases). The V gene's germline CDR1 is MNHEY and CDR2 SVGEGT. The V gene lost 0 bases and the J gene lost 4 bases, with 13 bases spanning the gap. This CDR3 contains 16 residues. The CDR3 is CASSYSKGVGNQPQHF. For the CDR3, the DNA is TGTGCCAGCAGTTACTCGAAGGGGGTCGGTAATCAGCCCCAGCATTTT.

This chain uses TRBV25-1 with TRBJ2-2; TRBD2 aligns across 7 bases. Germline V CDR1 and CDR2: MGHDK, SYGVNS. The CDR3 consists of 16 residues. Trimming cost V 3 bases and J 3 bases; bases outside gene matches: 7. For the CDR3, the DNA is TGTGCCAGCAGTGACCCCGGACTAGAGGACACCGGGGAGCTGTTTTTT. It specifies CASSDPGLEDTGELFF. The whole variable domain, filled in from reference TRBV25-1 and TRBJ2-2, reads EADIYQTPRYLVIGTGKKITLECSQTMGHDKMYWYQQDPGMELHLIHYSYGVNSTEKGDLSSESTVSRIRTEHFPLTLESARPSHTSQYLCASSDPGLEDTGELFFGEGSRLTVL.

The CDR3 protein is CASSLHSPDLPHEQYF. CDR3 nucleotide sequence: TGTGCCAGCAGCCTTCATTCCCCAGATTTACCCCACGAGCAGTACTTC. The rearrangement joins TRBV9 to TRBJ2-7, with D hard to call. The CDR3 has 16 amino acids. The V end was cut by 4 bases, the J end by 5 bases, with 22 bases between. Germline V lookup: CDR1 SGDLS, CDR2 YYNGEE.

The CDR3 loop reads CASSLEIAGASETQYF. In nucleotides, the CDR3 is TGTGCCAGCAGCTTAGAAATAGCGGGCGCATCGGAGACCCAGTACTTC. This chain uses TRBV11-3 with TRBJ2-5; 7 bases are a match to TRBD2. The CDR3 covers 16 residues. Per the germline V gene, CDR1 is SGHNT and CDR2 is YENEEA. With 0 bases clipped from V and 5 bases from J, the junction kept 9 bases outside the gene matches.

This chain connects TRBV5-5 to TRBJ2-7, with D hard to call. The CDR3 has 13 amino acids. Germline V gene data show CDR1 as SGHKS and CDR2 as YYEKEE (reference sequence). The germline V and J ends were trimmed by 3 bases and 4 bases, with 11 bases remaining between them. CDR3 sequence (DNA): TGTGCCAGCAGCTCGGTTCGGTTTTACGAGCAGTACTTC. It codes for CASSSVRFYEQYF.